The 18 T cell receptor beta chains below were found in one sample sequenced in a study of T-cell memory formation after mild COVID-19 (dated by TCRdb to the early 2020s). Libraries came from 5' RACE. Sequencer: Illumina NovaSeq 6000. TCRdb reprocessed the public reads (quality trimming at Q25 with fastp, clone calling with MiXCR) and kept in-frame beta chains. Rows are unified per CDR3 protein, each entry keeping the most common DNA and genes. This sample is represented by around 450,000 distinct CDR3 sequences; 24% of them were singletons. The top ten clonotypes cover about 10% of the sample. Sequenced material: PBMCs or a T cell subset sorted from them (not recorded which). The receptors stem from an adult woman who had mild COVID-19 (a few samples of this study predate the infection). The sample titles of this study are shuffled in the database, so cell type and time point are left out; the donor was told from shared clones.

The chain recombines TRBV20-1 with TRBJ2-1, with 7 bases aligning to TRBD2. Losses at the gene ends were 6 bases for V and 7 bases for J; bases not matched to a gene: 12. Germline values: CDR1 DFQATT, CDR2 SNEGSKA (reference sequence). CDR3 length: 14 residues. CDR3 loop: CSAPKAGVENEQFF. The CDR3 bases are TGCAGTGCGCCAAAGGCGGGGGTTGAAAATGAGCAGTTCTTC.

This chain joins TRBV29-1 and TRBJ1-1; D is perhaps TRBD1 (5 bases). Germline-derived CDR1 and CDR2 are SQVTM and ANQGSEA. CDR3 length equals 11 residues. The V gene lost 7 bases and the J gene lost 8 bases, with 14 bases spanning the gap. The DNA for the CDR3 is TGCAGCGCCCGAACCGGGACGGAAGCTTTCTTT. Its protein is CSARTGTEAFF.

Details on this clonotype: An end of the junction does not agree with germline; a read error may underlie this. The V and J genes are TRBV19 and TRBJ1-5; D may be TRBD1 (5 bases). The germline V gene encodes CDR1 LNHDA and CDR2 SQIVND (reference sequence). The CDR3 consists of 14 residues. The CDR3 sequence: CASSIQADNHPQHF. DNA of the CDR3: TGTGCCAGTAGTATACAGGCGGACAATCATCCCCAGCATTTT.

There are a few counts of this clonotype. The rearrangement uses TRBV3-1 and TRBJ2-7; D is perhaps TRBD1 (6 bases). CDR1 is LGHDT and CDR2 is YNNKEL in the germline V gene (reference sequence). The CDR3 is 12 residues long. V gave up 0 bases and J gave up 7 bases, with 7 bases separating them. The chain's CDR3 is CASSQEGTEQYF. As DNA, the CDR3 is TGTGCCAGCAGCCAAGAGGGGACAGAGCAGTACTTC.

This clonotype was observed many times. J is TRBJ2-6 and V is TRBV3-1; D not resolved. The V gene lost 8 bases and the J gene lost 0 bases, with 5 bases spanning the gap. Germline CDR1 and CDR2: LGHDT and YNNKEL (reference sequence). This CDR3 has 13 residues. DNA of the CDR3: TGTGCCAGCGAAAACTCTGGGGCCAACGTCCTGACTTTC. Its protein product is CASENSGANVLTF.

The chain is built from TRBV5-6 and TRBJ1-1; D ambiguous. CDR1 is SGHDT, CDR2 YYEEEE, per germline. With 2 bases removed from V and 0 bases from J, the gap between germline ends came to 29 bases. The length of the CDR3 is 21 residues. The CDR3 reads CASSFLGRQIVGISMNTEAFF. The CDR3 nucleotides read TGTGCCAGCAGCTTTTTGGGTCGGCAGATTGTTGGGATCTCCATGAACACTGAAGCTTTCTTT.

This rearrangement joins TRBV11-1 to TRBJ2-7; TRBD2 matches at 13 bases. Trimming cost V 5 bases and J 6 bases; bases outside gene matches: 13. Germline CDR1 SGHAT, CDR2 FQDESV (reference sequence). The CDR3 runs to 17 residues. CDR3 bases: TGTGCCAGCAGCCCAAGACTAGCGGGAGGACGGGGGTTCGAGCAGTACTTC. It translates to CASSPRLAGGRGFEQYF.

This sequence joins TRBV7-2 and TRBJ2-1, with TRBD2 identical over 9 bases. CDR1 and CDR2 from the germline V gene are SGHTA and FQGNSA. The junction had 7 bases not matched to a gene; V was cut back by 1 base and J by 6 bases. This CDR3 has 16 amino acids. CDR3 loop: CASSLVALAGSNEQFF. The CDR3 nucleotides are TGTGCCAGCAGCTTAGTGGCGCTAGCGGGATCCAATGAGCAGTTCTTC.

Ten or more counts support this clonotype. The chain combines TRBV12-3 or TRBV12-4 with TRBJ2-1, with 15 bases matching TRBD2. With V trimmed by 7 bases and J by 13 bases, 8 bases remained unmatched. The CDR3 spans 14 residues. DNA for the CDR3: TGTGCCAGCACCCTTGGACTAGCGGGAGGGGGACAGTTCTTC. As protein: CASTLGLAGGGQFF.

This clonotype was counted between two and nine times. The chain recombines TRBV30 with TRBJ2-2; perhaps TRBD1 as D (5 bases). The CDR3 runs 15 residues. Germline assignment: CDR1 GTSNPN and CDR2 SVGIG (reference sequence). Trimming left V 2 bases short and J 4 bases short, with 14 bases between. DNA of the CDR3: TGTGCCTGGAGTCCCTACCCTAGGGGCACCGGGGAGCTGTTTTTT. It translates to CAWSPYPRGTGELFF.

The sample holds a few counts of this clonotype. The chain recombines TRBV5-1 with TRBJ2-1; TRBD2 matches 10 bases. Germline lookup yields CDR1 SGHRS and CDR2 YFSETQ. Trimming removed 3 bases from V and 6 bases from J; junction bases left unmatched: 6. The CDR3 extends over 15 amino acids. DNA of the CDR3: TGCGCCAGCAGCTCGGTAGCGGGGGGCTCCAATGAGCAGTTCTTC. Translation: CASSSVAGGSNEQFF.

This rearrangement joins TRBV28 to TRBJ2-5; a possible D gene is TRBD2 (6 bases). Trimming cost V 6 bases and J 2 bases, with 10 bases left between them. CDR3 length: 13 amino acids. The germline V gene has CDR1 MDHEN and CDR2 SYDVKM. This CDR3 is CASSTGAQETQYF. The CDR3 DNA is TGTGCCAGCAGCACGGGAGCTCAAGAGACCCAGTACTTC.

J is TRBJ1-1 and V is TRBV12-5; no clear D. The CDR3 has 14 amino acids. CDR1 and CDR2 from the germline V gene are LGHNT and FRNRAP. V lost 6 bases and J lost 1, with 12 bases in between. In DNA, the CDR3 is TGTGCTAGTGGCCCGGGATTCCCGAACACTGAAGCTTTCTTT. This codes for CASGPGFPNTEAFF.

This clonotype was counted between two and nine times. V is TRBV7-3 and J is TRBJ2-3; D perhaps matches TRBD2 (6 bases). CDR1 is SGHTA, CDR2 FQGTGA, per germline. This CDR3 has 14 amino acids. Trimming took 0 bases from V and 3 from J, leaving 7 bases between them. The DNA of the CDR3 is TGTGCCAGCAGCTTAACCCGGGAGACAGATACGCAGTATTTT. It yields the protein CASSLTRETDTQYF.

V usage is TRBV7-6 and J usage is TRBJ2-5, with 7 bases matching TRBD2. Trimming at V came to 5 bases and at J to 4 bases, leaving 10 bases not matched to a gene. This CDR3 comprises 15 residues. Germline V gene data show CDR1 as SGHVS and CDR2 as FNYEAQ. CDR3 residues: CASSTGGGGRETQYF. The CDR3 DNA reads TGTGCCAGCAGCACCGGCGGGGGAGGACGAGAGACCCAGTACTTC.

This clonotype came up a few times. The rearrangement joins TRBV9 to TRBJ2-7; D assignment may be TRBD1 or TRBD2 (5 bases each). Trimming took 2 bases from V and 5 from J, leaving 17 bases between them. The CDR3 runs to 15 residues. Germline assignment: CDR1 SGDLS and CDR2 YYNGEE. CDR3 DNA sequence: TGTGCCAGCAGCGTCCAAAGCTGGGACGACGACGAGCAGTACTTC. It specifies CASSVQSWDDDEQYF.

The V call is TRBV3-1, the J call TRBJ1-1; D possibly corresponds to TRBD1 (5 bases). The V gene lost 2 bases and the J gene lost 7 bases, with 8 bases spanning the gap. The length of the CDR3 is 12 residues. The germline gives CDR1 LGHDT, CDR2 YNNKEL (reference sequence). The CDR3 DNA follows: TGTGCCAGCAGCCAACGAACAGGTGAAGCTTTCTTT. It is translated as CASSQRTGEAFF. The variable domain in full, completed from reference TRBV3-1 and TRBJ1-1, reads DTAVSQTPKYLVTQMGNDKSIKCEQNLGHDTMYWYKQDSKKFLKIMFSYNNKELIINETVPNRFSPKSPDKAHLNLHINSLELGDSAVYFCASSQRTGEAFFGQGTRLTVV.

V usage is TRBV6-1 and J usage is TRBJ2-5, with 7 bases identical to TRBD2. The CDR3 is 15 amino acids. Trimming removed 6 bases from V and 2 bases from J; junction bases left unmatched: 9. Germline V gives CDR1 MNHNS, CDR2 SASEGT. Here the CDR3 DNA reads TGTGCCAGCAGGCCCACGACTAGCCCACAAGAGACCCAGTACTTC. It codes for CASRPTTSPQETQYF.